This entry features one T cell receptor (beta chain) sequence. Its specificity is unknown. One end of the junction is discordant with germline, which a read error may explain. Sample-barcoded 5' priming and a J-beta primer mix drove a second PCR of about 6 to 12 cycles. Every cDNA molecule bore a tag from a template-switch adaptor containing 12 random nucleotides. TCRdb reprocessed the 5' RACE reads via MiXCR and lists one record per CDR3 protein. The sample records 1.5 million to 2 million distinct CDR3 sequences, about 39% being singletons. The sample originates from a study of blood T cells in healthy people across ages. Study-level points and caveats: The study found more naive CD4+ cells and higher diversity in long-lived than aged donors.

This TCR derives from a human donor in good health. Sample: blood.

The CDR3 region has the DNA TGTACCAGCTCACGAGGACAGTCTGTGATCTACAATGAGCAGTTCTTC. Amino acid sequence: CTSSRGQSVIYNEQFF. The V call is TRBV18, the J call TRBJ2-1, with TRBD1 as a possible D gene (6 bases). Germline CDR1 and CDR2: KGHSH and LQKENI. This CDR3 has 16 residues.